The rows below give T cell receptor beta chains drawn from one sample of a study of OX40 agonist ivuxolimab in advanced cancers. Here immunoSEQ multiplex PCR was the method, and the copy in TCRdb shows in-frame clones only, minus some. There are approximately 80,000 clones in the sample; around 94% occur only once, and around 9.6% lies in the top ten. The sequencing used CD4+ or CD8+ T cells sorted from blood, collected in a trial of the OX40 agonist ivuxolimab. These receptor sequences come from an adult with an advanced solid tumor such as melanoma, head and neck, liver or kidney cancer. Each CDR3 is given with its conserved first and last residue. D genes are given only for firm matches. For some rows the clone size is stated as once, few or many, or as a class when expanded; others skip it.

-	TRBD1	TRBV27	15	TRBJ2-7	TGTGCCAGCAGTTCGGGACAGGGGATTTCCTACGAGCAGTACTTC	CASSSGQGISYEQYF
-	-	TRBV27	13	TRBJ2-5	TGTGCCAGCAGTCACGGGACTCCAGAGACCCAGTACTTC	CASSHGTPETQYF
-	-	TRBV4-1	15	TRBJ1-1	TGCGCCAGCAGCCAAGATTGGGGTCCAAGCACTGAAGCTTTCTTT	CASSQDWGPSTEAFF
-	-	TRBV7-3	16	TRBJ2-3	TGTGCCAGCAGCTTATCGGCTTCCGACAGCACAGATATGCAGTATTTT	CASSLSASDSTDMQYF
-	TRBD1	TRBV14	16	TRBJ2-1	TGTGCCAGCAGCCAAGGAAAGGACAGGTTCTACAATGAGCAGTTCTTC	CASSQGKDRFYNEQFF
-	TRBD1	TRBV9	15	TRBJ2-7	TGTGCCAGCAGCCCAGAGACAGGGATTGTCTACGAGCAGTACTTC	CASSPETGIVYEQYF
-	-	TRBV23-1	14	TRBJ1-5	TGCGCCAGCAAGAAAGTCGCCGGTCTAGAGCCCCAGCATTTT	CASKKVAGLEPQHF
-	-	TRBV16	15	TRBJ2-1	TGTGCCAGCAGCCTATCGCCCGGATTTAACAATGAGCAGTTCTTC	CASSLSPGFNNEQFF
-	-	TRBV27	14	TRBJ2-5	TGTGCCAGCAGTTCCTTAGACAGCCTAGAGACCCAGTACTTC	CASSSLDSLETQYF
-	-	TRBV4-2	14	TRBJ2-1	TGTGCCAGCAGCCAAGGGATTTCCTACAATGAGCAGTTCTTC	CASSQGISYNEQFF
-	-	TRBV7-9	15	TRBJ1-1	TGTGCCAGCAGCTTAGCGCAGGGCGGGAGGACTGAAGCTTTCTTT	CASSLAQGGRTEAFF
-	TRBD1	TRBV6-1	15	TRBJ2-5	TGTGCCAGCATTCCGGGACAGACCCCCCAAGAGACCCAGTACTTC	CASIPGQTPQETQYF
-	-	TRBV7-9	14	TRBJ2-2	TGTGCCAGCAGCTTCGAAGGGGGGACCGGGGAGCTGTTTTTT	CASSFEGGTGELFF
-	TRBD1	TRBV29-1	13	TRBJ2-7	TGCAGCGTTCGGACAGGCGACTCCTACGAGCAGTACTTC	CSVRTGDSYEQYF
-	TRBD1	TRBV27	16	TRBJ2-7	TGTGCCAGCAGTTTATCGGGGACAGTTCTAACCTACGAGCAGTACTTC	CASSLSGTVLTYEQYF
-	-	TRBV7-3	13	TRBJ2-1	TGTGCCAGCAGGTGGTCGGGCCTGAGTGAGCAGTTCTTC	CASRWSGLSEQFF
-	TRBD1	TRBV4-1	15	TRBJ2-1	TGCGCCAGCAGCCCGGGACAGGGCTCCTACAATGAGCAGTTCTTC	CASSPGQGSYNEQFF
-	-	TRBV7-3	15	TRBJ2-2	TGTGCCAGCAGCCAGCCCGGACACTACACCGGGGAGCTGTTTTTT	CASSQPGHYTGELFF
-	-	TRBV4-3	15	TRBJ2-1	TGCGCCAGCAGCGGAAAGCGCACCTCCTACAATGAGCAGTTCTTC	CASSGKRTSYNEQFF
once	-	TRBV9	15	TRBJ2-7	TGTGCCAGCAGCGTAGTTCTGAGCGGCCAATACGAGCAGTACTTC	CASSVVLSGQYEQYF
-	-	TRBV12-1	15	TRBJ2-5	TGTGCCAGCAGCTTTCCTAGCGGGGTCCAAGAGACCCAGTACTTC	CASSFPSGVQETQYF
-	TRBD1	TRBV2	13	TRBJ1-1	TGTGCCAGCGGTCCAACAGGGGGCACTGAAGCTTTCTTT	CASGPTGGTEAFF
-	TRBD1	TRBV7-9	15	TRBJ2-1	TGTGCCAGCAGCTCAGTACCGGACAGGGACAATGAGCAGTTCTTC	CASSSVPDRDNEQFF
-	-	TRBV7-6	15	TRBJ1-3	TGTGCCAGCAGCTCCTATGGGACATTACGGAACACCATATATTTT	CASSSYGTLRNTIYF
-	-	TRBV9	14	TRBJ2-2	TGTGCCAGCAGCGTAGACGGGGGATCGAGGGAGCTGTTTTTT	CASSVDGGSRELFF
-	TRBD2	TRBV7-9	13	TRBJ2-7	TGTGCCAGCAGTCCACTAGCGGCCTACGAGCAGTACTTC	CASSPLAAYEQYF
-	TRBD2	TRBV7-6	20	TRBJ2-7	TGTGCCAGCAGCCCAGCAGGAGGGACTAGCGGGGCCTTTTTTGACTACGAGCAGTACTTC	CASSPAGGTSGAFFDYEQYF
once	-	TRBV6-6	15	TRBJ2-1	TGTGCCAGCAGTTACTCGACAGGTAGTTACAATGAGCAGTTCTTC	CASSYSTGSYNEQFF
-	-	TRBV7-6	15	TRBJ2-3	TGTGCCAGCAGCTTAGGGAGTTGGAGCACAGATACGCAGTATTTT	CASSLGSWSTDTQYF
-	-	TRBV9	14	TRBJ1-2	TGTGCCAGCAGCACCGACCAGGGGCCCTATGGCTACACCTTC	CASSTDQGPYGYTF
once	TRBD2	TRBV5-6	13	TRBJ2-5	TGTGCCAGCAGCGTCGGCGGGAGAGAGACCCAGTACTTC	CASSVGGRETQYF
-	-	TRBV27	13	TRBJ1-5	TGTGCCAGCAGTCAGGAGCTGAATCAGCCCCAGCATTTT	CASSQELNQPQHF
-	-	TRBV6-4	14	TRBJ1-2	TGTGCCAGCAGTGACTCAAGGAGGGACTATGGCTACACCTTC	CASSDSRRDYGYTF
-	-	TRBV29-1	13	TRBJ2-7	TGCAGCGTCCTCACAGGAGGATCCTACGAGCAGTACTTC	CSVLTGGSYEQYF
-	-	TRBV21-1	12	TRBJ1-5	TGTGCCAGCAGCCTCTTGGGTCAGCCCCAGCATTTT	CASSLLGQPQHF
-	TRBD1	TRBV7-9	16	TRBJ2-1	TGTGCCAGCAGCCCGGGGACAGGTTTCTCCTACAATGAGCAGTTCTTC	CASSPGTGFSYNEQFF
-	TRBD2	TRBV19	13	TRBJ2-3	TGTGCCAGCTCAGCGGGGGGGGCAGATACGCAGTATTTT	CASSAGGADTQYF
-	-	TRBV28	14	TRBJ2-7	TGTGCCAGCAGTGAAATACTAGGGCCCTACGAGCAGTACTTC	CASSEILGPYEQYF
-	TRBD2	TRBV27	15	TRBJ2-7	TGTGCCAGCAGTTTATCCATCGGGAGGGCCTACGAGCAGTACTTC	CASSLSIGRAYEQYF
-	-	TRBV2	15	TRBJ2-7	TGTGCCAGCACGGACTGGGACTCCAGCTCCTACGAGCAGTACTTC	CASTDWDSSSYEQYF
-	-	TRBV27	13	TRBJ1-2	TGTGCCAGCAGTTTTGGGAGCGGCTATGGCTACACCTTC	CASSFGSGYGYTF